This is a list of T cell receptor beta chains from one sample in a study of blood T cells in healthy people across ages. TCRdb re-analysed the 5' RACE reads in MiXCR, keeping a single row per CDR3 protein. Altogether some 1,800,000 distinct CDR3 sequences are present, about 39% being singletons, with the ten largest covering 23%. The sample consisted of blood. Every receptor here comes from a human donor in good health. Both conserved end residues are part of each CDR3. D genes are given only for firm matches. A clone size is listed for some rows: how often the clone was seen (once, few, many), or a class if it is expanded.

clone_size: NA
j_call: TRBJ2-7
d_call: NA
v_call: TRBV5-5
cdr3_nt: TGTGCCAGCAGCGGGGGGGCCCTCTACGAGCAGTACTTC
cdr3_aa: CASSGGALYEQYF

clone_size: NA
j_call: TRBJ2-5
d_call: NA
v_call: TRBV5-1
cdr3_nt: TGCGCCAGCAGCGCCTCTAGGGCCCGGGAGACCCAGTACTTC
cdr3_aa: CASSASRARETQYF

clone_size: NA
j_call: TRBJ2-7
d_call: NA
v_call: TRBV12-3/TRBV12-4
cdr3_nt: TGTGCCAGCAGTACACGGACTGACGACGAGCAGTACTTC
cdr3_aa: CASSTRTDDEQYF

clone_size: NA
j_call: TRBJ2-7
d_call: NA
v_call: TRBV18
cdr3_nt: TGTGCCAGCTCACTGACGCTTAGGGTCTACGAGCAGTACTTC
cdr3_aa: CASSLTLRVYEQYF

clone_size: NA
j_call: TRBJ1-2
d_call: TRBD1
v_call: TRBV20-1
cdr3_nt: TGCAGTGCTTTAACAGGGGGCTTAGACTATGGCTACACCTTC
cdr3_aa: CSALTGGLDYGYTF

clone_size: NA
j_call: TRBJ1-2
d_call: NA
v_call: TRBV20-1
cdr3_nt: TGCAGTGCTGGTACGACACCTAACTATGGCTACACCTTC
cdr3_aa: CSAGTTPNYGYTF

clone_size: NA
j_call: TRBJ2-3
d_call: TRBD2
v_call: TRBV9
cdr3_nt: TGTGCCAGCAGCGTAGGGACTAGCGGTAGAGATACGCAGTATTTT
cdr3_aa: CASSVGTSGRDTQYF

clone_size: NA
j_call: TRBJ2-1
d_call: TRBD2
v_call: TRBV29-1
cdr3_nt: TGCAGCGTTGAGTGGGGAGCGGGGAACTCCTACAATGAGCAGTTCTTC
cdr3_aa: CSVEWGAGNSYNEQFF

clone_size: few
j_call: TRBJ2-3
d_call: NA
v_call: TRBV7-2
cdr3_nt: TGTGCCAGCAGCCTGTACGGTCAGGGTCGCGGGTTCGTTACGCAGTATTTT
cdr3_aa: CASSLYGQGRGFVTQYF

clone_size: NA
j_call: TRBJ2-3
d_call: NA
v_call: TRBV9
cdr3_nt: TGTGCCAGCAGCGATACTGTCAGATCCAGGGGAGTAGTTACAGATACGCAGTATTTT
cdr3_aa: CASSDTVRSRGVVTDTQYF

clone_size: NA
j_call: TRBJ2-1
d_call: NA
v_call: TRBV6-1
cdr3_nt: TGTGCCAGCAGTGGGTCGGGAGCCCCGAGTCCGTTCTTC
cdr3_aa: CASSGSGAPSPFF

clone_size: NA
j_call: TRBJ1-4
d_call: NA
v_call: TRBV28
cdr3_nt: TGTGCCAGCACTCCGGGGCAGACTGAAAAACTGTTTTTT
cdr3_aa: CASTPGQTEKLFF

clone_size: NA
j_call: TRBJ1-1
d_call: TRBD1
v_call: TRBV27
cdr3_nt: TGTGCCAGCAGTGCCTTGACAGGGCCGCGGACTGAAGCTTTCTTT
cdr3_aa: CASSALTGPRTEAFF

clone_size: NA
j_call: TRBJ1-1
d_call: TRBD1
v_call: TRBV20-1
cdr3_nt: TGCAGTGCTAGAGACGGTTTTGGCAGGGGGGGAACTGAAGCTTTCTTT
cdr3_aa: CSARDGFGRGGTEAFF

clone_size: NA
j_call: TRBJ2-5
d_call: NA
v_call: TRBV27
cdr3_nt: TGTGCCAGCAGTTTATCGGGGGCCTACCAGACCCAGTACTTC
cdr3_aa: CASSLSGAYQTQYF

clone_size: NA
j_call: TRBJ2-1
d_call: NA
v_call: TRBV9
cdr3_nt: TGTGCCAGCAGCGTAGATCTCCGCATCGATGAGCAGTTCTTC
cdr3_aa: CASSVDLRIDEQFF

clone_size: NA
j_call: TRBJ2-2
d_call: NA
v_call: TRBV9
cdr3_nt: TGTGCCAGCAGCGTAGCAGGGTCGGTCACCGGGGAGCCGTTTTTT
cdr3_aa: CASSVAGSVTGEPFF

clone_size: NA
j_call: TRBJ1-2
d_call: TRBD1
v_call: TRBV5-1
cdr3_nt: TGCGCCAGCAGCGCCGGAGGGGACAGGGCTAGTGGCTACACCTTC
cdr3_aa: CASSAGGDRASGYTF

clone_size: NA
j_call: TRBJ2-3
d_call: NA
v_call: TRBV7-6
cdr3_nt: TGTGCCAGCAGCCAATCGCCCGAGGGCCTATGGCAGTATTTT
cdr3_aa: CASSQSPEGLWQYF

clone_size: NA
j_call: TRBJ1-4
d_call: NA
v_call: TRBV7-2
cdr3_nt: TGTGCCAGCAGCTTAGGGGGGGGGGTGCGGGAAAAACTGTTTTTT
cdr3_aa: CASSLGGGVREKLFF

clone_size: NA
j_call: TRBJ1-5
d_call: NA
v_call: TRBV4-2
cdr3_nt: TGTGCCAGCAGCCAAGAACGAGGGGACAATCAGCCCCAGCATTTT
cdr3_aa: CASSQERGDNQPQHF

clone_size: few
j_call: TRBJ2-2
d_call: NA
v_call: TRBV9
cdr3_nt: TGTGCCAGCAGCGCCTCGCTGTCCGGGGAGCTGTTTTTT
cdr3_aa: CASSASLSGELFF

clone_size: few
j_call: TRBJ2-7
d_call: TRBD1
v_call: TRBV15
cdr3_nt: TGTGCCACCAGCAGAGGACAGGGCTTACTCTCCTACGAGCAGTACTTC
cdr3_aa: CATSRGQGLLSYEQYF

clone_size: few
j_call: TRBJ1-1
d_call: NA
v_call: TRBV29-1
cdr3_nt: TGCAGCGGCCGGGGGGGGGCAGCTGAAGCTTTCTTT
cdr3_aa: CSGRGGAAEAFF

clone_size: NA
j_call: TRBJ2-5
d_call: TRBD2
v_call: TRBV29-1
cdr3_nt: TGCAGCGTTGTGGTAGCGGGGGAAGAGACCCAGTACTTC
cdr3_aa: CSVVVAGEETQYF

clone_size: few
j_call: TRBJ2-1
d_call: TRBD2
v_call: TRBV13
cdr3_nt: TGTGCCAGCAGCGTCGTACTAGCGGGGGGATACAATGAGCAGTTCTTC
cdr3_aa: CASSVVLAGGYNEQFF

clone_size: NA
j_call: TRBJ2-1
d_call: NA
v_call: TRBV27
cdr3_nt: TGTGCCAGCAGTTTGGTCGGGGACTCCTACAATGAGCAGTTCTTC
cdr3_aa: CASSLVGDSYNEQFF

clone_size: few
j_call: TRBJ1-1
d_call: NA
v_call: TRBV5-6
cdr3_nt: TGTGCCAGCAGCTCACTCACCAGGGGTAACACTGAAGCTTTCTTT
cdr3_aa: CASSSLTRGNTEAFF

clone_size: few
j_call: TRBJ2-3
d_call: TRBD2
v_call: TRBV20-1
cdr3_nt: TGCAGTGCTAGAGGGCGCGGGGGGACAGATACGCAGTATTTT
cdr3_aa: CSARGRGGTDTQYF

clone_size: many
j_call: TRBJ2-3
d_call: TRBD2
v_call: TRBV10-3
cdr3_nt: TGTGCCATCAGTCGCCTAGCGGGGGGGCGACCAGATACGCAGTATTTT
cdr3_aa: CAISRLAGGRPDTQYF

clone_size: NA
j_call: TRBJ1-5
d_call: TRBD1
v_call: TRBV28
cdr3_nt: TGTGCCAGCACCGGGACAGGGGGCAGGCAGCCCCAGCATTTT
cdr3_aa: CASTGTGGRQPQHF

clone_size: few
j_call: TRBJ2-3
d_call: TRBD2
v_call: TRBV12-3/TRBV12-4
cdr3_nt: TGTGCCAGCAGTTTTCCGGGACTAGCGGGGGATACGCAGTATTTT
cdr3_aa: CASSFPGLAGDTQYF

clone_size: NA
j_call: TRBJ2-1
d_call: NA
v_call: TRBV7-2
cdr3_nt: TGTGCCAGCAGCACGGACATATGGGACCAGTTCTTC
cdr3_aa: CASSTDIWDQFF

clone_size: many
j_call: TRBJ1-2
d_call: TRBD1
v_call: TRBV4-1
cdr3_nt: TGCGCCAGCAGGAAGGACAGGGACTATGGCTACACCTTC
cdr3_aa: CASRKDRDYGYTF

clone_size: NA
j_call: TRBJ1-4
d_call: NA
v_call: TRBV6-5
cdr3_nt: TGTGCCAGCAGTTTTTTCCGGGGCGAGGAAAAACTGTTTTTT
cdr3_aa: CASSFFRGEEKLFF

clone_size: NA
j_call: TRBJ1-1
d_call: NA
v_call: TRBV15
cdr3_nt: TGTGCCACCAGCAGAGAAAGGGGGTACACTGAAGCTTTCTTT
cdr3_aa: CATSRERGYTEAFF

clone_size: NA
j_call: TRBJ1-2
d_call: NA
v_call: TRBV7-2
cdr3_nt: TGTGCCAGCTGCTTAGTAGATGGGGGAGGTGGATCCTATGGCTACACCTTC
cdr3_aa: CASCLVDGGGGSYGYTF

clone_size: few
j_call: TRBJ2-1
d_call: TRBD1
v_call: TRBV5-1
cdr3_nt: TGCGCCAGCAGCTTACCGGGACAGGGGGTCGGTAATGAGCAGTTCTTC
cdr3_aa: CASSLPGQGVGNEQFF

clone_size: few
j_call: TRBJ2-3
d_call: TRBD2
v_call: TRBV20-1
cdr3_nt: TGCAGTGCTTCAAAGCGGGGCGCGGGGAGCACAGATACGCAGTATTTT
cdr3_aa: CSASKRGAGSTDTQYF

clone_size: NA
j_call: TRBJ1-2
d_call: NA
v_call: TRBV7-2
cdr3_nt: TGTGCCAGCAGCTTAGGCCGGCTAGTCTATGGCTACACCTTC
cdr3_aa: CASSLGRLVYGYTF

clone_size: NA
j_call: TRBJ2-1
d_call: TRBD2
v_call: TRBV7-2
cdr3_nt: TGTGCCAGCACCGTCCAAGCTAGCGGGGGGGCATATGAGCAGTTCTTC
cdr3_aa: CASTVQASGGAYEQFF

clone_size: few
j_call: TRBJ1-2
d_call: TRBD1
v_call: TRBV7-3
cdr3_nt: TGTGCCAGCAGCCCCCAGTTTGACACAGGGGCTGGTGGCTACACCTTC
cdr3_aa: CASSPQFDTGAGGYTF

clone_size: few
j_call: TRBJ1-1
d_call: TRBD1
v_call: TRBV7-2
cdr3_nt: TGTGCCAGCAGCTTCAGACGACAGGGTGGAGGTGAAGCTTTCTTT
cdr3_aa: CASSFRRQGGGEAFF

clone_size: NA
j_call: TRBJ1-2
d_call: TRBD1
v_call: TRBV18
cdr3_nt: TGTGCCAGCTCACCGAACTCCGGGACAGTGGCGCATGGCTACACCTTC
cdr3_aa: CASSPNSGTVAHGYTF

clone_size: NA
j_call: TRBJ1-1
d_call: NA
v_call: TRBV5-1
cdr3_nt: TGCGCCAGCGGCTTGGAGGGGACCACTGAAGCTTTCTTT
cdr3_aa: CASGLEGTTEAFF

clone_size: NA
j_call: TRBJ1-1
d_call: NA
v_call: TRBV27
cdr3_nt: TGTGCCAGCAGTAACCGGCCTCGAGCGGACACTGAAGCTTTCTTT
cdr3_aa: CASSNRPRADTEAFF

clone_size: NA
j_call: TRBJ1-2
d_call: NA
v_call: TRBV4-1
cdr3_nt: TGCGCCAGCAGCCAAGATACAGGGTATGGCTACACCTTC
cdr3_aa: CASSQDTGYGYTF

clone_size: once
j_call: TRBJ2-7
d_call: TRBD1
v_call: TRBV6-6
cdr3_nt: TGTGCCAGCAGTTATGGACAGGGAATCTACGAGCAGTACTTC
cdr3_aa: CASSYGQGIYEQYF

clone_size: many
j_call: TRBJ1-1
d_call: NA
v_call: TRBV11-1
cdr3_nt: TGTGCCAGCAGCTTAGTCCAGATTAGCATGAACACTGAAGCTTTCTTT
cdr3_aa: CASSLVQISMNTEAFF

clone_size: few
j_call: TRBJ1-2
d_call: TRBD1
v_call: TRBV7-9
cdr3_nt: TGTGCCGGCCGGACAGGATCCTATGGCTACACCTTC
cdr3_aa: CAGRTGSYGYTF

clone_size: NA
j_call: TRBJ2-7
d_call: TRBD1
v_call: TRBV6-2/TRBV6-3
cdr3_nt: TGTGCCAGCACGGACAGGACGGGGGAGCAGTACTTC
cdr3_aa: CASTDRTGEQYF

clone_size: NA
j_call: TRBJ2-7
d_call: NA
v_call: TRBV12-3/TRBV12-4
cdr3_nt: TGTGCCAGCAGTTTCCCCGGATCCGAGCAGTACTTC
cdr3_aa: CASSFPGSEQYF

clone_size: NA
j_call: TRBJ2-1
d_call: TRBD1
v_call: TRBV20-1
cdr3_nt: TGCAGTGCTAAAACCCTTCTCGGGACAGGGTTACACCTAACTCAAGAGACCCAGTTCTTC
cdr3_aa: CSAKTLLGTGLHLTQETQFF

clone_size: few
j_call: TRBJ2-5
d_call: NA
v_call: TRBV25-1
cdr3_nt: TGTGCCAGCAGTGAGTGGATTGAGGTTGAGACCCAGTACTTC
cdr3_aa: CASSEWIEVETQYF

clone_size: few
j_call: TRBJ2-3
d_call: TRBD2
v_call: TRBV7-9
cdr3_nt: TGTGCCAGCAGCGAGGGACTAGCACGCACAGATACGCAGTATTTT
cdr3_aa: CASSEGLARTDTQYF

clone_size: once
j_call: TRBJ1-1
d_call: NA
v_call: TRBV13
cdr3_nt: TGTGCCAGCAGCGTTATACCGGAGGAGGGTCGATTCTTT
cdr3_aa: CASSVIPEEGRFF

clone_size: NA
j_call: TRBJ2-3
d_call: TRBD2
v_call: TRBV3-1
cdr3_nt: TGTGCCAGCAGCCAAGAATTGGGCGGGGGGGCCGAGGATACGCAGTATTTT
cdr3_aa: CASSQELGGGAEDTQYF

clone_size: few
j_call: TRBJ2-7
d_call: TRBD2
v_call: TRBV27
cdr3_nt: TGTGCCAGCAGTGGATCTAGCGGAGGTTCTTACGAGCAGTACTTC
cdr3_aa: CASSGSSGGSYEQYF

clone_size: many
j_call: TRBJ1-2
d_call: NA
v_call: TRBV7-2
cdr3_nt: TGTGCCAGCAGTTTAATGGGAGGCGGCTACACCTTC
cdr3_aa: CASSLMGGGYTF

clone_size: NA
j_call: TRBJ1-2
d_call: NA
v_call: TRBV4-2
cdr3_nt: TGTGCCAGCAGCCAAGCACAGACCCTTATTTATGGCTACACCTTC
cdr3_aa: CASSQAQTLIYGYTF